What follows are 11 T cell receptor beta chains derived from one specimen sequenced in a study of cytomegalovirus exposure and HLA in healthy donors. The primer mix had 60 Vbeta and 13 Jbeta primers. Produced via immunoSEQ multiplex PCR; TCRdb's table is partial and in-frame only. The sample has some 150,000 clones; around three quarters are singletons. Specimen: PBMCs. The receptors stem from a man in his forties in good health and CMV-seropositive.

The chain has TRBV7-9 and TRBJ2-7, with 13 bases fitting TRBD2. Per the germline V gene, CDR1 is SEHNR and CDR2 is FQNEAQ (reference sequence). The trim removed 4 bases at V and 3 bases at J, leaving 9 bases unmatched. The CDR3 consists of 17 residues. The CDR3 DNA is TGTGCCAGCAGCTCGAGGACTAGCGGGAGATCCCGCTACGAGCAGTACTTC. Its translation is CASSSRTSGRSRYEQYF. The entire variable domain, with the rest obtained from reference TRBV7-9 and TRBJ2-7, is as follows: DTGVSQNPRHKITKRGQNVTFRCDPISEHNRLYWYRQTLGQGPEFLTYFQNEAQLEKSRLLSDRFSAERPKGSFSTLEIQRTEQGDSAMYLCASSSRTSGRSRYEQYFGPGTRLTVT.

The chain carries TRBV19 and TRBJ2-1; 8 bases agree with TRBD2. The V gene end was trimmed by 5 bases and the J gene end by 6 bases; junction bases not matched to a gene: 12. The germline CDR1 and CDR2 sequences are LNHDA and SQIVND (reference sequence). The CDR3 length is 16 residues. The CDR3 region has the DNA TGTGCCAGTAGTCCCCAGACGGGAGCGGGAGTCAATGAGCAGTTCTTC. Amino acid sequence: CASSPQTGAGVNEQFF.

This clone was detected only once. CDR3: CASSPGLTSGTDTDTQYF. The CDR3 region has the DNA TGTGCCAGCAGCCCCGGTTTGACTAGCGGGACTGACACAGATACGCAGTATTTT. The chain recombines TRBV7-9 with TRBJ2-3; 11 nucleotides match TRBD2. The junction had 12 bases not matched to a gene; V was cut back by 5 bases and J by 2 bases. CDR3 length equals 18 residues. CDR1 is SEHNR, CDR2 FQNEAQ, per germline (reference sequence).

This chain joins TRBV11-2 and TRBJ1-1; D unresolved. The germline V and J ends were trimmed by 5 bases and 2 bases, with 6 bases remaining between them. Per germline, CDR1 SGHAT and CDR2 FQNNGV. The CDR3 contains 12 residues. In nucleotides, the CDR3 is TGTGCCAGCAGCACAAGTAACACTGAAGCTTTCTTT. Protein: CASSTSNTEAFF.

The chain recombines TRBV7-8 with TRBJ2-5; the D gene is possibly TRBD1 (6 bases). The J call is doubtful: the DNA matches TRBJ2-7 better. This CDR3 contains 15 residues. The germline V gene has CDR1 SGHVS and CDR2 FQNEAQ. The CDR3, as DNA: TGTGCCAGCAGCTTAGTCCCCGGGACAAAGAACGAGCAGTACTTC. It yields the protein CASSLVPGTKNEQYF.

This clone was seen once. The V call is TRBV7-9, the J call TRBJ1-2; the match to TRBD1 covers 11 bases. The CDR3 consists of 13 residues. The germline V gene encodes CDR1 SEHNR and CDR2 FQNEAQ (reference sequence). Unmatched junction bases numbered 3, after V lost 4 bases and J lost 8 bases. DNA of the CDR3: TGTGCCAGCAGCTCTGGGACAGGGGGAGGCTACACCTTC. It codes for CASSSGTGGGYTF.

The chain uses TRBV27 and TRBJ1-2; a possible D gene is TRBD1 (5 bases). This CDR3 has 15 amino acids. The ends were cut back, 3 bases at V and 6 bases at J, with 17 bases in the middle. Germline V lookup: CDR1 MNHEY, CDR2 SMNVEV (reference sequence). CDR3 residues: CASSFRVGSYNGYTF. In nucleotides, the CDR3 is TGTGCCAGCAGTTTCAGGGTAGGCAGCTATAATGGCTACACCTTC.

The V gene is TRBV7-3, the J gene TRBJ2-5, with 9 bases lining up with TRBD1. Trimming cost V 3 bases and J 2 bases; bases outside gene matches: 7. CDR1 and CDR2 (germline): SGHTA, FQGTGA. This CDR3 contains 16 residues. CDR3 nucleotides: TGTGCCAGCAGCTTCGGGGGGACAGGGCGGCAAGAGACCCAGTACTTC. It translates to CASSFGGTGRQETQYF.

The J gene is TRBJ2-7, the V gene TRBV29-1; 10 bases match TRBD1. J was trimmed by 6 bases and V by 8 bases; bases with no gene match: 7. CDR3 length: 12 residues. Germline-derived CDR1 and CDR2 are SQVTM and ANQGSEA. As DNA, the CDR3 is TGCAGCACCAGACAGGGGGCGGGCGAGCAGTACTTC. The encoded protein is CSTRQGAGEQYF.

The chain uses TRBV7-9 and TRBJ2-1; 9 nucleotides agree with TRBD2. The germline V gene has CDR1 SEHNR and CDR2 FQNEAQ (reference sequence). V shed 5 bases and J 0 bases; nucleotides not matched to a gene: 11. The CDR3 consists of 18 residues. CDR3 in amino acids: CASSTSAGGQSSYNEQFF. The CDR3 DNA follows: TGTGCCAGCAGCACCTCAGCGGGAGGCCAGAGCTCCTACAATGAGCAGTTCTTC.

This chain joins TRBV5-4 and TRBJ2-7; possibly TRBD1 for D (5 bases). Germline V gives CDR1 SGHNT, CDR2 YYREEE (reference sequence). Trimming shortened V by 0 bases and J by 0 bases, and 16 bases separated the two germline ends. This CDR3 region has 17 residues. This CDR3 reads CASSLDGIAGASYEQYF. The CDR3, as DNA: TGTGCCAGCAGCTTGGATGGTATAGCTGGGGCCTCCTACGAGCAGTACTTC. The whole variable domain, filled in from reference TRBV5-4 and TRBJ2-7, reads ETGVTQSPTHLIKTRGQQVTLRCSSQSGHNTVSWYQQALGQGPQFIFQYYREEENGRGNFPPRFSGLQFPNYSSELNVNALELDDSALYLCASSLDGIAGASYEQYFGPGTRLTVT.